One sample yielded the 13 T cell receptor beta chains listed below, sequenced in a study of EBV T-cell therapy then PD-1 blockade in nasopharyngeal carcinoma. These TCRs are of unknown antigen specificity. TCRdb's copy holds only in-frame clones and misses some; the assay was immunoSEQ multiplex PCR. The sample consists of roughly 14,000 clones, around 84% of them appearing once. As for treatment: AdE1-LMPpoly-expanded autologous EBV-specific T-cell therapy followed by anti-PD-1 nivolumab. Specimen: CD8+ T cells from blood, collected at day 105 from a patient whose treatment included autologous EBV-specific T cells and nivolumab. All receptors derive from a man aged 35 to 55 with nasopharyngeal carcinoma.

The chain recombines TRBV7-6 with TRBJ2-7, with a tentative D call TRBD2 (5 bases). This CDR3 comprises 14 residues. Looked up from germline, CDR1 is SGHVS and CDR2 is FNYEAQ. V shed 5 bases and J shed 5 bases, with 16 bases lying between them. The DNA for the CDR3 is TGTGCCAGCAGCCTAGGAAATTCGGGAAACGAGCAGTACTTC. It is translated as CASSLGNSGNEQYF.

The rearrangement joins TRBV25-1 to TRBJ2-5; D gene unclear. CDR3 length equals 14 residues. Germline V CDR1 and CDR2: MGHDK, SYGVNS. With 2 bases removed from V and 5 bases from J, the gap between germline ends came to 12 bases. The CDR3 protein is CASSELRFIETQYF. In DNA, the CDR3 is TGTGCCAGCAGTGAACTGAGGTTTATCGAGACCCAGTACTTC.

The chain is built from TRBV5-6 and TRBJ2-5, with 10 bases matching TRBD2. From germline, CDR1 is SGHDT and CDR2 YYEEEE. Losses at the gene ends were 0 bases for V and 13 bases for J; bases not matched to a gene: 9. This CDR3 comprises 14 residues. CDR3 bases: TGTGCCAGCAGCTTGGTAGCGGGGGGAGACCCGGGGTACTTC. Protein: CASSLVAGGDPGYF.

This rearrangement joins TRBV6-2 or TRBV6-3 to TRBJ2-2; 9 nucleotides match TRBD1. The CDR3 is 13 amino acids. The trim removed 5 bases at V and 7 bases at J, leaving 2 bases unmatched. The germline CDR1 and CDR2 sequences are MNHEY and SVGEGT. CDR3 amino acids: CASSTGGHGELFF. CDR3 bases: TGTGCCAGCAGTACAGGGGGCCACGGGGAGCTGTTTTTT.

The chain links TRBV7-9 to TRBJ2-5; TRBD1 matches 12 bases. Germline V gives CDR1 SEHNR, CDR2 FQNEAQ (reference sequence). This CDR3 comprises 17 residues. With 5 bases clipped from V and 5 bases from J, the junction kept 12 bases outside the gene matches. CDR3 sequence reads: CASSLGQGAVRGETQYF. The CDR3 DNA sequence: TGTGCCAGCAGCCTGGGACAGGGGGCCGTGAGGGGGGAGACCCAGTACTTC.

A single count supports this clone. The chain uses TRBV4-1 and TRBJ2-2; the D call may be TRBD1 or TRBD2 (5 bases each). The germline gives CDR1 MGHRA, CDR2 YSYEKL. V was cut by 6 bases and J by 1 base, with 12 bases left in between. The CDR3 is 15 residues long. The CDR3 region is CASRFSGRNTGELFF. As DNA, the CDR3 is TGCGCCAGCAGATTCTCGGGGCGGAACACCGGGGAGCTGTTTTTT.

The rearrangement links TRBV2 to TRBJ1-1; D is ambiguous. The germline V and J ends were trimmed by 3 bases and 2 bases, with 10 bases remaining between them. Germline CDR1 SNHLY, CDR2 FYNNEI. The CDR3 is made up of 14 amino acids. CDR3 sequence reads: CASSERVVNTEAFF. The CDR3 DNA sequence: TGTGCCAGCAGTGAGCGGGTTGTCAACACTGAAGCTTTCTTT.

The chain has TRBV13 and TRBJ1-3, with no clear D. CDR1 and CDR2 (germline): PRHDT, FYEKMQ (reference sequence). This CDR3 has 17 amino acids. Deletions cut 0 bases from V and 1 base from J, with 13 bases between. CDR3 residues: CASSLGPSEDSGNTIYF. The CDR3 DNA sequence: TGTGCCAGCAGCTTAGGCCCATCTGAGGATTCTGGAAACACCATATATTTT.

The CDR3 DNA is TGTGCCAGCAGCGCCGTACAGGGGGCGGGAGGCTACACCTTC. This codes for CASSAVQGAGGYTF. This chain joins TRBV5-4 and TRBJ1-2; 9 bases align to TRBD1. V dropped 4 bases and J dropped 8; count of bases not matched to a gene: 9. This CDR3 is built from 14 residues. Per the germline V gene, CDR1 is SGHNT and CDR2 is YYREEE (reference sequence).

The V and J genes are TRBV6-5 and TRBJ1-5; 8 bases fit TRBD1. After removal of 6 bases from V and 6 bases from J, the junction contained 7 bases not matched to a gene. This CDR3 comprises 14 residues. CDR1 MNHEY and CDR2 SVGAGI come from the germline V gene. CDR3 residues: CASRETGDVQPQHF. DNA of the CDR3: TGTGCCAGCAGAGAGACAGGGGACGTTCAGCCCCAGCATTTT.

Here the CDR3 DNA reads TGTGCCAGCACCTACGACACTGGGGGGTGGGGCTCCTACAATGAGCAGTTCTTC. This encodes CASTYDTGGWGSYNEQFF. The J gene is TRBJ2-1, the V gene TRBV9, with D tentatively TRBD2 (6 bases). V lost 6 bases, J lost 0 bases, and 22 bases lay in between. This CDR3 region has 18 residues. Per the germline V gene, CDR1 is SGDLS and CDR2 is YYNGEE.

The chain recombines TRBV7-8 with TRBJ2-2; tentative D call: TRBD1 (6 bases). Per the germline V gene, CDR1 is SGHVS and CDR2 is FQNEAQ. V was clipped by 5 bases and J by 8 bases, with 18 bases between them. The CDR3 loop spans 15 amino acids. The CDR3 DNA follows: TGTGCCAGCAGCCTGTACAGGGTCCCTGGGGGGGAGCTGTTTTTT. The encoded protein is CASSLYRVPGGELFF.

The sample holds one count of this clone. The chain employs TRBV6-5 and TRBJ1-2; D is perhaps TRBD1 (5 bases). CDR1 and CDR2 from the germline V gene are MNHEY and SVGAGI. The V and J ends lost 6 bases and 2 bases respectively, with 13 bases between them. CDR3 size: 14 residues. CDR3 bases: TGTGCCAGCAGCCTAGGTGGGGGGAACTATGGCTACACCTTC. The encoded protein is CASSLGGGNYGYTF.